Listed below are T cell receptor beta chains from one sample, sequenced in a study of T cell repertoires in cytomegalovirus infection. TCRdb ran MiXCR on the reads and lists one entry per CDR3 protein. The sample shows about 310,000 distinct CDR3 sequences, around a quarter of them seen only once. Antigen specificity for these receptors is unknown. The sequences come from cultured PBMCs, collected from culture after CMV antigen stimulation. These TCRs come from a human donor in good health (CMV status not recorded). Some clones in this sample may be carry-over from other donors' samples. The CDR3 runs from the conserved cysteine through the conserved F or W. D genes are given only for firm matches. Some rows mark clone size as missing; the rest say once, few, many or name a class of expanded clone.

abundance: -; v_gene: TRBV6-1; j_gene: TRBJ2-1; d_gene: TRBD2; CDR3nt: TGTGCCAGCAGGGGAACAGCAGCGGGAGCTTACAATGAGCAGTTCTTC; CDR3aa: CASRGTAAGAYNEQFF
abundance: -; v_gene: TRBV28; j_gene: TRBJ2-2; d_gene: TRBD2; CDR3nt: TGTGCCAGCGAAACTAGCGGGAGGTCCGGGGAGCTGTTTTTT; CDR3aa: CASETSGRSGELFF
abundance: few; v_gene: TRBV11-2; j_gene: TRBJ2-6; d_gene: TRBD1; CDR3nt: TGTGCCAGCAGCACCTATACAGGGGTTCCGTTCTCTGGGGCCAACGTCCTGACTTTC; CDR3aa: CASSTYTGVPFSGANVLTF
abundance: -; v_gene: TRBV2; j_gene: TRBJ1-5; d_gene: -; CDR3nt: TGTGCCAGCAGTGCCAACGGGGGCAATCAGCCCCAGCATTTT; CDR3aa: CASSANGGNQPQHF
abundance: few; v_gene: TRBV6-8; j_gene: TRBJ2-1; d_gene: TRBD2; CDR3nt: TGTGCCAGCAGTTTTTCTCGAGATAGCGGGAGGTCAGCCTATGAGCAGTTCTTC; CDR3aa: CASSFSRDSGRSAYEQFF
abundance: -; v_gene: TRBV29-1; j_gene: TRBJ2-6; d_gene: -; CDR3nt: TGCAGCGTTGAAGATCGGGTCCGGTCCGGGGCCAACGTCCTGACTTTC; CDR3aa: CSVEDRVRSGANVLTF
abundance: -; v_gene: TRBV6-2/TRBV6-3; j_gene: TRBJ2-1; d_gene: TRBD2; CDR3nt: TGTGCCAGCAGTTTAAGGACTAGCGGGAGGGACAATGAGCAGTTCTTC; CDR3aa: CASSLRTSGRDNEQFF
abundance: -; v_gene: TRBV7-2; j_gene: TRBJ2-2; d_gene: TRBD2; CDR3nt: TGTGCCAGCAGCTTTAGGACTAGCGGGATCGGGGAGCTGTTTTTT; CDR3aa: CASSFRTSGIGELFF
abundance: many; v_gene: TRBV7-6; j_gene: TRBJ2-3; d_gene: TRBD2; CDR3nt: TGTGCCAGCAGCTCCGGACTAGCGGCCACAGATACGCAGTATTTT; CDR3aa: CASSSGLAATDTQYF
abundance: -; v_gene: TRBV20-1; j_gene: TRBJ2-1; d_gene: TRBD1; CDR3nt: TGCAGTGCTAGAGTCCGGACAGGGTTATACAATGAGCAGTTCTTC; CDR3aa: CSARVRTGLYNEQFF
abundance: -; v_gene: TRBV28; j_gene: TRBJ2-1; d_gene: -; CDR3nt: TGTGCCAGCAGTTTAACGGGACTTGAAAACAATGAGCAGTTCTTC; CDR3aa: CASSLTGLENNEQFF
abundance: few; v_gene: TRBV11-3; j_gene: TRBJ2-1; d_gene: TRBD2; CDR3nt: TGTGCCAGCAGCTTAGAAGGCGGGAGGAGCTCCTACAATGAGCAGTTCTTC; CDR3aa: CASSLEGGRSSYNEQFF
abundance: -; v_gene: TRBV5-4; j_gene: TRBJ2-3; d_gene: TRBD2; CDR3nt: TGTGCCAGCAGCACCTGGACTAGCGGGGCCACAGATACGCAGTATTTT; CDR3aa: CASSTWTSGATDTQYF
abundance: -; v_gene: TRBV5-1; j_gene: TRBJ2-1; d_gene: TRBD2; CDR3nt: TGCGCCAGCAGCCAGTCTCTAGCGGGGTTCAATGAGCAGTTCTTC; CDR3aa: CASSQSLAGFNEQFF
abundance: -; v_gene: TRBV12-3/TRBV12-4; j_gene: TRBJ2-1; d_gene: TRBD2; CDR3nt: TGTGCCAGCAGTTTATTCGCGGGAGGTAGGGATGAGCAGTTCTTC; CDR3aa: CASSLFAGGRDEQFF
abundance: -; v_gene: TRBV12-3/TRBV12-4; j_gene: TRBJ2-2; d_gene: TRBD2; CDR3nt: TGTGCCAGCAATCCAGCGGGAGGGCGTACCGGGGAGCTGTTTTTT; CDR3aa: CASNPAGGRTGELFF
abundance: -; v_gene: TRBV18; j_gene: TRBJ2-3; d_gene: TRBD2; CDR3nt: TGTGCCAGCTCAACTGCTAGCGGAGCCTCAGTCGATACGCAGTATTTT; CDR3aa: CASSTASGASVDTQYF
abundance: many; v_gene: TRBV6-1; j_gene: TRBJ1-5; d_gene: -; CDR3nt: TGTGCCAGCAGTGAGACAGCCTTAGAGAAGCCCCAGCATTTT; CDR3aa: CASSETALEKPQHF
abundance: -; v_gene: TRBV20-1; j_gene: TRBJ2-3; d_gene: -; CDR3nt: TGCAGTGCTAGCTTACCCATAAATATGGATACGCAGTATTTT; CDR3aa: CSASLPINMDTQYF
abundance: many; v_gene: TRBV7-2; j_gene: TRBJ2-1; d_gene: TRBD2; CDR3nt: TGTGCCAGCAGCCCCCCTAGCGGGAGGGTCCTCAAGGAGCAGTTCTTC; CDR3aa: CASSPPSGRVLKEQFF
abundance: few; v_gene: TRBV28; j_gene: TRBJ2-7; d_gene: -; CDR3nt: TGTGCCAGCAGCTCCCACGGGCTAGCGATTTACGAGCAGTACTTC; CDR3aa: CASSSHGLAIYEQYF
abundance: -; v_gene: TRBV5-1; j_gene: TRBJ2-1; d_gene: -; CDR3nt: TGCGCCAGCAGCTTGGAAGTTGCGGGAACCTACAATGAGCAGTTCTTC; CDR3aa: CASSLEVAGTYNEQFF
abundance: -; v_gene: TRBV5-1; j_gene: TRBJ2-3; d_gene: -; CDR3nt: TGCGCCAGCAGCTTCGGCGCGTTCACAGATACGCAGTATTTT; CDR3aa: CASSFGAFTDTQYF
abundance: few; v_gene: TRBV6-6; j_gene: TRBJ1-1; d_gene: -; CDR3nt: TGTGCCAGCAGGAACCTGGCGCAAGCTTTCTTT; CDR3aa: CASRNLAQAFF
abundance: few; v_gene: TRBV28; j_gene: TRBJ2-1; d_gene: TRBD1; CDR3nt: TGTGCCACCTCCACAGGGGGCTCGGTCAATGAGCAGTTCTTC; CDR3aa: CATSTGGSVNEQFF
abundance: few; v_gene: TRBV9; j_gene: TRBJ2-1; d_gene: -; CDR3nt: TGTGCCAGCAGCGTAGCTACTTCGACCCCTAATGAGCAGTTCTTC; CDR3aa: CASSVATSTPNEQFF
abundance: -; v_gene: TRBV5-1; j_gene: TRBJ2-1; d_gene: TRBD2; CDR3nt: TGCGCCAGCAGCTTGGAAGGTGCTGGGACTAGCGGGAGGGCCAATGAGCAGTTCTTC; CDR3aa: CASSLEGAGTSGRANEQFF
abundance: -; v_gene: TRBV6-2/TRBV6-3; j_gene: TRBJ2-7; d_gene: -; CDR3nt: TGTGCCAGCAGTTATCCGAGACTAGGAGGCGAGCAGTACTTC; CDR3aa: CASSYPRLGGEQYF
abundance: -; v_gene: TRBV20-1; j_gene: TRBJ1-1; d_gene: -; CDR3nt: TGCAGTGCTAGGGGGGGGGGTACAAACACTGAAGCTTTCTTT; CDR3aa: CSARGGGTNTEAFF